This T cell receptor (beta chain) appears in the sequencing data of a study of blood T cell repertoires in COVID-19. Germline lookup yields CDR1 MDHEN and CDR2 SYDVKM. V was clipped by 3 bases and J by 5 bases, with 10 bases between them. There are 13 residues in the CDR3. TCRdb's copy holds only in-frame clones and misses some; the assay was immunoSEQ multiplex PCR. The profile shows approximately 120,000 clones, about four fifths of them singletons. The sample comprised peripheral blood. This clonotype was sampled from a man aged 40-50 years with active or convalescent COVID-19. The V call is TRBV28, the J call TRBJ2-5; D is unclear. The CDR3 region is CASSFPFGETQYF. CDR3 in DNA: TGTGCCAGCAGTTTTCCCTTCGGTGAGACCCAGTACTTC.